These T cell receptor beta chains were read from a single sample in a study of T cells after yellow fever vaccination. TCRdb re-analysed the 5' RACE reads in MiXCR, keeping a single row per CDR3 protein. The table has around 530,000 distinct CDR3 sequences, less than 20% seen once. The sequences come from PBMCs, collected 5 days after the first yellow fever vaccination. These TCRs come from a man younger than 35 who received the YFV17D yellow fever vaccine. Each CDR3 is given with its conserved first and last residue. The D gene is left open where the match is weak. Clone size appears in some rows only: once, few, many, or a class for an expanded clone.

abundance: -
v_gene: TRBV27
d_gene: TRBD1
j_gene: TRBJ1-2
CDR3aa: CASSTRTGWVPGYTF
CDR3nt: TGTGCCAGCAGTACCCGGACAGGGTGGGTTCCTGGCTACACCTTC

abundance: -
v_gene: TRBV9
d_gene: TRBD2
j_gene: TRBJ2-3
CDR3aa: CASSPPSGGADTQYF
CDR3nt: TGTGCCAGCAGCCCGCCTAGCGGGGGGGCGGATACGCAGTATTTT

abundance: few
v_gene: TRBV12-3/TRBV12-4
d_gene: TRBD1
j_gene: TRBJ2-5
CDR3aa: CASADRDGKETQYF
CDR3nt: TGTGCCAGCGCCGACAGGGACGGCAAAGAGACCCAGTACTTC

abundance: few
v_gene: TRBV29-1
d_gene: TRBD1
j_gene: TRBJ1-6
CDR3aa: CSVREGAGSPLHF
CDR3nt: TGCAGCGTCCGCGAGGGGGCAGGTTCACCCCTCCACTTT

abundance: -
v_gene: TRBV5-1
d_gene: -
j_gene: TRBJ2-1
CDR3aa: CASTPGQNLYNEQFF
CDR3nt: TGCGCCAGCACCCCCGGACAGAACTTATACAATGAGCAGTTCTTC

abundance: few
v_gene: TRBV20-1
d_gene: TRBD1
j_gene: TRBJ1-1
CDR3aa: CSAAGQGLNTEAFF
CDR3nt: TGCAGTGCCGCGGGACAGGGCTTGAACACTGAAGCTTTCTTT

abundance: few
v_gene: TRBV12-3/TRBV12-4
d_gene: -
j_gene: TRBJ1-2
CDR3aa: CASSYSFYGYTF
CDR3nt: TGTGCCAGCAGCTACAGCTTCTATGGCTACACCTTC

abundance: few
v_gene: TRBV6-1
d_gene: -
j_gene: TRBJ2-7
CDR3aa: CASSVSGTVVTYEQYF
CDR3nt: TGTGCCAGCAGTGTCTCAGGGACGGTGGTTACCTACGAGCAGTACTTC

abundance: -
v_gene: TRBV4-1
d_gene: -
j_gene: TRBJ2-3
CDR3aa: CASTLTPSTDTQYF
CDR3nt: TGCGCCAGCACCCTTACACCTAGCACAGATACGCAGTATTTT

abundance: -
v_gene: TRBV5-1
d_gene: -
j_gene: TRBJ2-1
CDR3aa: CASSLDGDRYNEQFF
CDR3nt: TGCGCCAGCAGCTTGGATGGGGATAGGTACAATGAGCAGTTCTTC

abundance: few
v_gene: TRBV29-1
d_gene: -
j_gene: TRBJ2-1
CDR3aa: CSVEDIGSAGNYNEQFF
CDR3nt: TGCAGCGTTGAAGATATTGGTTCGGCAGGGAATTACAATGAGCAGTTCTTC

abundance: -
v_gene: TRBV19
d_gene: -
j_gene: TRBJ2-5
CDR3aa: CASSPPGPLGETQYF
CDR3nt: TGTGCCAGTAGTCCCCCGGGGCCCCTAGGGGAGACCCAGTACTTC

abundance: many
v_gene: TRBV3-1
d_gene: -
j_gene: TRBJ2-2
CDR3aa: CASSQGAGTGELFF
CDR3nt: TGCGCCAGCAGCCAAGGGGCGGGAACCGGGGAGCTGTTTTTT

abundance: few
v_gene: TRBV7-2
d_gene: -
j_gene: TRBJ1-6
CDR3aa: CASSLDEWLNSPLHF
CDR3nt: TGTGCCAGCAGCTTAGATGAGTGGCTTAATTCACCCCTCCACTTT

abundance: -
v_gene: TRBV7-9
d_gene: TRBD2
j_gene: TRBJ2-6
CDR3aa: CASTDSGNLGANVLTF
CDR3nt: TGTGCCAGCACCGACAGCGGGAACCTGGGGGCCAACGTCCTGACTTTC

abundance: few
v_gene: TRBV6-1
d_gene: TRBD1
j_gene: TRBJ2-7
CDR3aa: CASSPALGQGFGTYEQYF
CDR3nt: TGTGCCAGCAGTCCTGCCCTGGGACAGGGTTTTGGAACCTACGAGCAGTACTTC

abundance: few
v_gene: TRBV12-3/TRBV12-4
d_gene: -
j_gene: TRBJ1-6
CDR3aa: CASSEALGPSPLHF
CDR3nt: TGTGCCAGCAGCGAAGCCCTAGGGCCTTCACCCCTCCACTTT

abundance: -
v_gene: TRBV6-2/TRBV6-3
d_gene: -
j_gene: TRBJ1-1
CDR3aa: CASKYNTEAFF
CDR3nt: TGTGCCAGCAAATACAACACTGAAGCTTTCTTT

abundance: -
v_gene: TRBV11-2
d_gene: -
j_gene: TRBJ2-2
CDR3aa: CASSPTTGLRGTGELFF
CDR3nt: TGTGCCAGCAGCCCCACGACAGGCCTCCGTGGCACCGGGGAGCTGTTTTTT

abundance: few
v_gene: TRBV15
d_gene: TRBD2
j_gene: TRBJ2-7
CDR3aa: CATSRDSQASGGAKGHEQYF
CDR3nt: TGTGCCACCAGCAGAGATTCGCAGGCTAGCGGGGGGGCCAAAGGGCACGAGCAGTACTTC

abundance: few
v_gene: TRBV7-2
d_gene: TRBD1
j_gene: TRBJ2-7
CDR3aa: CASSPQGDLREQYF
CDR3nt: TGTGCCAGCAGCCCGCAGGGGGATCTTCGCGAGCAGTACTTC

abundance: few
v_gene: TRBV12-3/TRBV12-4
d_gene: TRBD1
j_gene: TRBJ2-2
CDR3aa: CASSPTGLGTGELFF
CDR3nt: TGTGCCAGCAGCCCGACAGGGCTGGGGACCGGGGAGCTGTTTTTT

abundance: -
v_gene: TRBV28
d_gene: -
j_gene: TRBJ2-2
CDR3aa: CASSFQDANTGELFF
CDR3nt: TGTGCCAGCAGTTTCCAGGACGCTAACACCGGGGAGCTGTTTTTT

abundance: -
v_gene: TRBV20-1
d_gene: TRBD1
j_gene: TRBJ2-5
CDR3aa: CSARPAAGGFETQYF
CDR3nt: TGCAGTGCTAGACCTGCGGCAGGGGGCTTCGAGACCCAGTACTTC

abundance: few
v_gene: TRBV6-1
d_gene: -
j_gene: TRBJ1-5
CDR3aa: CASRFLGGNQPQHF
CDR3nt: TGTGCCAGCCGCTTTTTAGGGGGCAATCAGCCCCAGCATTTT

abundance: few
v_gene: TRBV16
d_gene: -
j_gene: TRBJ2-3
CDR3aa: CASSQSVLFTQYF
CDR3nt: TGTGCCAGCAGCCAATCGGTGTTATTTACGCAGTATTTT

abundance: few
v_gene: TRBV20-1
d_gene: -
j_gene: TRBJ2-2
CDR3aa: CSARVLTGFIAGELFF
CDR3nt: TGCAGTGCTAGAGTCCTCACAGGTTTTATCGCCGGGGAGCTGTTTTTT

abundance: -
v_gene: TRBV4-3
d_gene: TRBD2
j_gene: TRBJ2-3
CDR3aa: CASSQDTSGGAMDTQYF
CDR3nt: TGCGCCAGCAGCCAAGATACCAGCGGGGGGGCCATGGATACGCAGTATTTT

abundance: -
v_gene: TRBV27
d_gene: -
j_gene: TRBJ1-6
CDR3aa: CASTSRGFRYNSPLHF
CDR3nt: TGTGCCAGCACGTCCAGGGGCTTTCGCTATAATTCACCCCTCCACTTT

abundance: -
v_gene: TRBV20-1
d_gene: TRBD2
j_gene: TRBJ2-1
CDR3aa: CSARDSGGYNEQFF
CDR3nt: TGCAGTGCTAGAGATAGCGGGGGGTACAATGAGCAGTTCTTC

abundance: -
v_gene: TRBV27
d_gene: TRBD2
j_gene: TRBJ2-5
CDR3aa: CASSPIWTSGGETQYF
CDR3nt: TGTGCCAGCAGTCCAATTTGGACTAGCGGGGGCGAGACCCAGTACTTC

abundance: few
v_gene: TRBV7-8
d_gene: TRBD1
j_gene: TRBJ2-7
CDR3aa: CASRSGQGSDEQYF
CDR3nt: TGTGCCAGCAGATCGGGACAGGGGAGCGACGAGCAGTACTTC

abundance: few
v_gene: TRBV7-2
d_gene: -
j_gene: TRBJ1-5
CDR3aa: CASSTWVNQPQHF
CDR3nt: TGTGCCAGCAGTACTTGGGTCAATCAGCCCCAGCATTTT

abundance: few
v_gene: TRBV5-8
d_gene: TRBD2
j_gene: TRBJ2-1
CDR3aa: CASSRYGLVSYNEQFF
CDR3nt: TGTGCCAGCAGCCGATACGGACTAGTAAGTTACAATGAGCAGTTCTTC

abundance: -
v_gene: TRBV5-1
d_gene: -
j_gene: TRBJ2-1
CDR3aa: CASSFGPLANEQFF
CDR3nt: TGCGCCAGCAGCTTTGGGCCCTTGGCGAATGAGCAGTTCTTC

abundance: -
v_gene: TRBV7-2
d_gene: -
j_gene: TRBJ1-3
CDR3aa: CASSRGWGGDTIYF
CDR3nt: TGTGCCAGCAGCCGGGGGTGGGGAGGGGACACCATATATTTT

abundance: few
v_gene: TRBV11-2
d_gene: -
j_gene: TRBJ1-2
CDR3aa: CASSSVGGSYGYTF
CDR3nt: TGTGCCAGCAGCTCCGTAGGAGGGAGTTATGGCTACACCTTC

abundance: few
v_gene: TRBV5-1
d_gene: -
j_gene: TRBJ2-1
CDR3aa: CASSLLQLSYNEQFF
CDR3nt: TGCGCCAGCAGCTTGTTACAGCTCTCCTACAATGAGCAGTTCTTC

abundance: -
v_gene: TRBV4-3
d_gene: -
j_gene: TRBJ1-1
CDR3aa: CASSHVGSAEAFF
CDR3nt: TGCGCCAGCAGCCACGTGGGTTCGGCTGAAGCTTTCTTT

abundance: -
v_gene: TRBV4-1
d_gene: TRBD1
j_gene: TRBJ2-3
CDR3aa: CASSQGDRVPDTQYF
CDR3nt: TGCGCCAGCAGCCAAGGGGACAGGGTACCAGATACGCAGTATTTT

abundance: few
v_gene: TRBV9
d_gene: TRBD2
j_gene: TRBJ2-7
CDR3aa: CASSPVRGLAAYEQYF
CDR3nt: TGTGCCAGCAGCCCAGTGAGGGGACTAGCGGCCTACGAGCAGTACTTC

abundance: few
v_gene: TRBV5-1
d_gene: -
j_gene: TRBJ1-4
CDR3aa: CASSEPGPRGEKLFF
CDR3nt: TGCGCCAGCAGCGAGCCGGGACCCAGAGGGGAAAAACTGTTTTTT

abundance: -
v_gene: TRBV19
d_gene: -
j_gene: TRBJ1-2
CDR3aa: CASKVRSSYGYTF
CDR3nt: TGTGCCAGTAAAGTCCGGTCCAGCTATGGCTACACCTTC

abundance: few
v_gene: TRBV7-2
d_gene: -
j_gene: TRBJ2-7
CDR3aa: CASSFMGGPEQYF
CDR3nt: TGTGCCAGCAGCTTTATGGGGGGGCCCGAGCAGTACTTC